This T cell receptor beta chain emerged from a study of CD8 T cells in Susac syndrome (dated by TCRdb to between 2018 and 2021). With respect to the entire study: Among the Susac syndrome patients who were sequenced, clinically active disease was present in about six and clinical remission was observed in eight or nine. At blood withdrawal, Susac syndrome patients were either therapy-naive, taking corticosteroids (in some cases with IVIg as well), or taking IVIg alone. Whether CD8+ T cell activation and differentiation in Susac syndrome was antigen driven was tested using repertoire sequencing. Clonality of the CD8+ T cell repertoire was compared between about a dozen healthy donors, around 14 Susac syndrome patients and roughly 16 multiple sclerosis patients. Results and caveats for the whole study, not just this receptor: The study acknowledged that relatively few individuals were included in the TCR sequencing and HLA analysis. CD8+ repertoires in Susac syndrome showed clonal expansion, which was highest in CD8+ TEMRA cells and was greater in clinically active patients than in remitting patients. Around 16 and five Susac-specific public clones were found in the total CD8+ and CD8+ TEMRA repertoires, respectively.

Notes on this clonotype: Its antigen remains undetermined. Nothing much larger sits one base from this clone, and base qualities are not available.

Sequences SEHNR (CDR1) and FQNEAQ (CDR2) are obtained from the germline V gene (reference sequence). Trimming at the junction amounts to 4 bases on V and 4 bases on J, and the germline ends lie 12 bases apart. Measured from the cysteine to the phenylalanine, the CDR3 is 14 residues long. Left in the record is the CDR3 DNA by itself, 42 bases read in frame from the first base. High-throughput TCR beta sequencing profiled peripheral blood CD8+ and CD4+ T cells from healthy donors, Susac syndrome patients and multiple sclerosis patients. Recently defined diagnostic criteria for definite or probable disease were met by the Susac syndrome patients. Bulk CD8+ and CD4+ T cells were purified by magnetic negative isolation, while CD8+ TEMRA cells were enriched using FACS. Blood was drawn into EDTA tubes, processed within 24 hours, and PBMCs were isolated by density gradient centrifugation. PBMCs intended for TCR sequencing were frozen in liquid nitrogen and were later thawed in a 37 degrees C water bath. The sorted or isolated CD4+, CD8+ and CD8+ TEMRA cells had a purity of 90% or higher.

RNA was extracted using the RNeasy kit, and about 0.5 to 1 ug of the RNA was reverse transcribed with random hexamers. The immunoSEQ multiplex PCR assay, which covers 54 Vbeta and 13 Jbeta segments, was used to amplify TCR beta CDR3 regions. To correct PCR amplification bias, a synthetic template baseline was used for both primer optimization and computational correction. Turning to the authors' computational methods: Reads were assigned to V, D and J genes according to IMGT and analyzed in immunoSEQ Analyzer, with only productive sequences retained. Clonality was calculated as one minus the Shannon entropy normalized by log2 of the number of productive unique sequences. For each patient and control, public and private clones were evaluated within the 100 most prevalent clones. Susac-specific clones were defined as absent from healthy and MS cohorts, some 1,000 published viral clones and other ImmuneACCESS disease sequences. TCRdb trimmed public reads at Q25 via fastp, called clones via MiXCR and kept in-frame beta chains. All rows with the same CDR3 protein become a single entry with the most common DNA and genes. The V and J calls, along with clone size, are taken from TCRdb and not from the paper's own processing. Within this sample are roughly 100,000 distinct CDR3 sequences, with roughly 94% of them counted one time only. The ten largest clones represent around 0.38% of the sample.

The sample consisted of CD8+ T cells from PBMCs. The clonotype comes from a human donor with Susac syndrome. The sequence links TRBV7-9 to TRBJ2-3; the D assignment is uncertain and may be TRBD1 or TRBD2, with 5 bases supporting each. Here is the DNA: TGTGCCAGCAGCTCCGGGACGGACCCAGATACGCAGTATTTT. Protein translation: CASSSGTDPDTQYF.